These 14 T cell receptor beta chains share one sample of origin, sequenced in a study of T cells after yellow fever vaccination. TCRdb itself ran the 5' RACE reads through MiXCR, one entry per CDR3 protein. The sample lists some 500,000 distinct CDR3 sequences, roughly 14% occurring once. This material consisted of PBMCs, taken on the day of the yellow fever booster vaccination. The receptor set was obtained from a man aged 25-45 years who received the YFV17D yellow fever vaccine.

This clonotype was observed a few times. The CDR3 protein is CASKTSSHTGELFF. In nucleotides, the CDR3 is TGTGCCAGCAAGACTAGTTCCCACACCGGGGAGCTGTTTTTT. The rearrangement uses TRBV2 and TRBJ2-2; a possible D gene is TRBD2 (6 bases). The CDR3 consists of 14 residues. Germline V gene sequence: CDR1 SNHLY, CDR2 FYNNEI. V was trimmed by 7 bases and J by 3 bases, leaving 12 bases between them.

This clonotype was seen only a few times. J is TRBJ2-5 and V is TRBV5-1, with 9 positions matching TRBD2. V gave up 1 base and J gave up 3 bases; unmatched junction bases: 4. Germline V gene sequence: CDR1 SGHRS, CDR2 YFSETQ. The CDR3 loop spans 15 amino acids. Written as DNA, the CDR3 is TGCGCCAGCAGCTTGTTTCCTAGCGGGGAAGAGACCCAGTACTTC. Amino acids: CASSLFPSGEETQYF.

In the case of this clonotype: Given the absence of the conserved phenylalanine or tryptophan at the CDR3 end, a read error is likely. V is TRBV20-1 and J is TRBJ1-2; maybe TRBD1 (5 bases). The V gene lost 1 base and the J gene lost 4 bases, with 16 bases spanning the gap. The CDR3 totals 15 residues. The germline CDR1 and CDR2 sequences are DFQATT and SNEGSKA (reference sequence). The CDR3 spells CSARGSGRAAYGYTL. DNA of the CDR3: TGCAGTGCTAGAGGATCCGGCAGGGCAGCCTATGGCTACACCTTA.

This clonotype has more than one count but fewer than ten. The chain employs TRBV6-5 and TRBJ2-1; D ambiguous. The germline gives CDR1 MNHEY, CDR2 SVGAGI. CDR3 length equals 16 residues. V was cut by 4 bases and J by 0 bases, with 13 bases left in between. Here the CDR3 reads CASSSRPDFSYNEQFF. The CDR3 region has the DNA TGTGCCAGCAGTTCCCGACCGGATTTCTCCTACAATGAGCAGTTCTTC.

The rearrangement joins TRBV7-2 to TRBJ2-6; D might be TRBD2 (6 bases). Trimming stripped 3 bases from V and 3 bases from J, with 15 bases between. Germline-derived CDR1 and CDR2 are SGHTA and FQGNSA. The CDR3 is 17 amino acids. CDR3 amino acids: CASSFRGGVGGANVLTF. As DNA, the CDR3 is TGTGCCAGCAGCTTCCGTGGAGGGGTTGGTGGGGCCAACGTCCTGACTTTC.

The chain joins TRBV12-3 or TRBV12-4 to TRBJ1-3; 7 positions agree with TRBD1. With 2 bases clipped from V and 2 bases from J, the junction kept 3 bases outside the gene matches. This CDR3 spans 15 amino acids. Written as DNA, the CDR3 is TGTGCCAGCAGTTTACAGGGGGGAGCTGGAAACACCATATATTTT. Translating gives CASSLQGGAGNTIYF.

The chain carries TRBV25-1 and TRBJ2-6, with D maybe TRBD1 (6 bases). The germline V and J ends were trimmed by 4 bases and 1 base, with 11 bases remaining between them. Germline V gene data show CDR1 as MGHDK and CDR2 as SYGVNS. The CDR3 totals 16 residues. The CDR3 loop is CASSAGHSSGANVLTF. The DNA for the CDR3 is TGTGCCAGCAGTGCGGGACACTCTTCTGGGGCCAACGTCCTGACTTTC.

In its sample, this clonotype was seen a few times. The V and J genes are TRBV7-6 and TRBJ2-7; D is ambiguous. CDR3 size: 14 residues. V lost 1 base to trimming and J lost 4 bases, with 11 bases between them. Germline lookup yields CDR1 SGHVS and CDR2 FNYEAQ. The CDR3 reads CASSLDARQYEQYF. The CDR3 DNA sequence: TGTGCCAGCAGCTTAGACGCCAGACAATACGAGCAGTACTTC.

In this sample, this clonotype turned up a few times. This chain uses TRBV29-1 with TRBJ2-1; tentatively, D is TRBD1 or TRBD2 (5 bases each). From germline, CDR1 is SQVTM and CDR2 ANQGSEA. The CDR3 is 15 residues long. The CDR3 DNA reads TGCAGGGGACCCCCGGCGGGTCTCAAGTCCCATGAGCAGTTCTTC. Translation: CRGPPAGLKSHEQFF.

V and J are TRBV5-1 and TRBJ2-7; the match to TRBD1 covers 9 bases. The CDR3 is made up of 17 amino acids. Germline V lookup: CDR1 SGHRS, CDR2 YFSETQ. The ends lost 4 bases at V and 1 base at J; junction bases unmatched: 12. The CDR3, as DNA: TGCGCCAGCAGCCTCAAGTTCGACAGGGGGGAATCCTACGAGCAGTACTTC. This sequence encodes CASSLKFDRGESYEQYF.

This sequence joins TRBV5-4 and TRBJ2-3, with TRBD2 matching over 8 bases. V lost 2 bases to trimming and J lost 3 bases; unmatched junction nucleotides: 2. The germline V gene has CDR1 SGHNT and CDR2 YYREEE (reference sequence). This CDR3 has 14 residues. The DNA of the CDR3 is TGTGCCAGCAGCTTTAGACTAGCGACAGATACGCAGTATTTT. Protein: CASSFRLATDTQYF. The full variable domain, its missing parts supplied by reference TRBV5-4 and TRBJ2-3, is ETGVTQSPTHLIKTRGQQVTLRCSSQSGHNTVSWYQQALGQGPQFIFQYYREEENGRGNFPPRFSGLQFPNYSSELNVNALELDDSALYLCASSFRLATDTQYFGPGTRLTVL.

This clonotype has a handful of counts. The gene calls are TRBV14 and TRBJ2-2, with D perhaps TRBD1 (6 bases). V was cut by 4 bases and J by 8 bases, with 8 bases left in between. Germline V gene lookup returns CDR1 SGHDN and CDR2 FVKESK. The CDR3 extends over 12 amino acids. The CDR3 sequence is CASSRTGGELFF. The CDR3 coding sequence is TGTGCCAGCAGCCGAACAGGGGGGGAGCTGTTTTTT.

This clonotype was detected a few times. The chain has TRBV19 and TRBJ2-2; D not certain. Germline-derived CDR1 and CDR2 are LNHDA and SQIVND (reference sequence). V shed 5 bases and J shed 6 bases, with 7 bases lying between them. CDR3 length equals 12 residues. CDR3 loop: CASSAGAGELFF. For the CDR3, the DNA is TGTGCCAGTAGTGCCGGAGCCGGGGAGCTGTTTTTT. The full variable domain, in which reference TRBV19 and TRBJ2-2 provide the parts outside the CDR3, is DGGITQSPKYLFRKEGQNVTLSCEQNLNHDAMYWYRQDPGQGLRLIYYSQIVNDFQKGDIAEGYSVSREKKESFPLTVTSAQKNPTAFYLCASSAGAGELFFGEGSRLTVL.

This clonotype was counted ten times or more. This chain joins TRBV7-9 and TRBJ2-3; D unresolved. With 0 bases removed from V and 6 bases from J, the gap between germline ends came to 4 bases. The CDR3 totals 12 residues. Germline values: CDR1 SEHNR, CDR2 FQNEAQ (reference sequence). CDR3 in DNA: TGTGCCAGCAGCTTAGCGCCCGATACGCAGTATTTT. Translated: CASSLAPDTQYF.